This entry describes one TCR beta chain. Looked up from germline, CDR1 is SGHTA and CDR2 is FQGNSA. The ends were cut back, 4 bases at V and 7 bases at J, with 20 bases in the middle. This CDR3 region has 15 residues. The data belong to a study of technical replicates of blood from several donors. Measured with immunoSEQ multiplex PCR; TCRdb has only the in-frame clones, and not every one. This table has around 80,000 clones, 94% appearing once. The receptor was isolated from a human donor in good health. Sample: T cells isolated from PBMCs. This chain uses TRBV7-2 with TRBJ2-7, with a weak D call TRBD1 (6 bases). The CDR3 DNA reads as TGTGCCAGCAGCTCCACTACAGGGTGGGCTTTAGAGCAGTACTTC. This sequence encodes CASSSTTGWALEQYF.